This T cell receptor (beta chain) was obtained from a study of T cell changes during pregnancy in multiple sclerosis. The CDR3 length is 15 residues. Germline CDR1 is LGHNA and CDR2 is YSLEER. With 4 bases removed from V and 0 bases from J, the gap between germline ends came to 13 bases. This clone was seen a single time. Assay: immunoSEQ multiplex PCR; the TCRdb copy retains only in-frame clones and omits some. The data show 93,000 or so clones, 75% to 95% seen once. The TCR originated in a female donor with multiple sclerosis, enrolled in a pregnancy study. The input for sequencing was peripheral blood, taken before pregnancy. The V gene is TRBV4-3, the J gene TRBJ2-7; perhaps TRBD1 as D (6 bases). The CDR3 bases are TGCGCCAGCAGCCGGTACCGGGACACCTCCTACGAGCAGTACTTC. Translated, it gives CASSRYRDTSYEQYF.